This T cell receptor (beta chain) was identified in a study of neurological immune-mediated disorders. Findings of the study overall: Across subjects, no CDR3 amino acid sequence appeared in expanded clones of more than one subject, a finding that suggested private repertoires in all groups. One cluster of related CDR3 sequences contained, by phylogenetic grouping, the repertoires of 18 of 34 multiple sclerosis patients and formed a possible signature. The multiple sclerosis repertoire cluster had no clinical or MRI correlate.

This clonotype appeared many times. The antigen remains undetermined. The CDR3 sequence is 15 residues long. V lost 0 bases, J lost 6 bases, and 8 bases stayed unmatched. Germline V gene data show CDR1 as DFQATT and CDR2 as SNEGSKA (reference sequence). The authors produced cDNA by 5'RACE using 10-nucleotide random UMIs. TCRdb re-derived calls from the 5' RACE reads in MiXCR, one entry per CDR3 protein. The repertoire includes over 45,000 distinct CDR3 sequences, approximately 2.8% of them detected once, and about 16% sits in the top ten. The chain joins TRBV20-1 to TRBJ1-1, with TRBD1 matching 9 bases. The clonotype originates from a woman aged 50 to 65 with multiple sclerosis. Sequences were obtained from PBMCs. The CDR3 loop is CSARDQGTGWSEAFF. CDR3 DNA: TGCAGTGCTAGAGACCAAGGGACAGGGTGGTCTGAAGCTTTCTTT.